The 6 T cell receptor beta chains reported below all come from one sample, sequenced in a study of post-analysis software for immune sequencing data. Incorporated into the TCR beta cDNA libraries were unique molecular identifiers, which served to reduce PCR and sequencing biases. TCRdb recomputed calls from the PCR reads with MiXCR, one row per CDR3 protein. Seen here are about 540,000 distinct CDR3 sequences, around 36% observed once, and the top ten hold 4.5% to 7.5%. Regarding the study as a whole: Patients used about 5 TRBV segments, including TRBV5-6, TRBV5-1 and TRBV20-1, more often than controls.

These receptors' antigens are unknown. The sequenced sample was blood. The receptor set was obtained from a girl younger than 18 with multiple sclerosis.

This clonotype was observed many times. The chain recombines TRBV28 with TRBJ2-5; no clear D gene. Trimming cost V 2 bases and J 5 bases, with 6 bases left between them. Per germline, CDR1 MDHEN and CDR2 SYDVKM. The CDR3 runs to 12 residues. The CDR3 spells CASSLASETQYF. The CDR3 nucleotides are TGTGCCAGCAGTTTAGCCTCGGAGACCCAGTACTTC.

In this sample, this clonotype turned up a few times. The junction does not match germline at one end; this may be a read error. The chain is built from TRBV7-8 and TRBJ2-4; TRBD1 matches 7 bases. The germline V gene encodes CDR1 SGHVS and CDR2 FQNEAQ. The CDR3 runs to 13 residues. In DNA, the CDR3 is TGTGCCAGCAGCTTTGACAGGGAAAACATTCGGTACTTC. Translated, it gives CASSFDRENIRYF.

V is TRBV5-1 and J is TRBJ2-3; a weak D match, TRBD1 (6 bases). CDR1 is SGHRS and CDR2 is YFSETQ in the germline V gene. The V end was cut by 0 bases, the J end by 2 bases, with 13 bases between. This CDR3 is 16 amino acids long. CDR3 bases: TGCGCCAGCAGCTTGGGACAGGTCTCCTTCACAGATACGCAGTATTTT. Its translation is CASSLGQVSFTDTQYF. The whole variable domain, filled in from reference TRBV5-1 and TRBJ2-3, reads KAGVTQTPRYLIKTRGQQVTLSCSPISGHRSVSWYQQTPGQGLQFLFEYFSETQRNKGNFPGRFSGRQFSNSRSEMNVSTLELGDSALYLCASSLGQVSFTDTQYFGPGTRLTVL.

V is TRBV6-5 and J is TRBJ2-5; 15 nucleotides agree with TRBD2. Per the germline V gene, CDR1 is MNHEY and CDR2 is SVGAGI. The CDR3 extends over 20 amino acids. The V and J ends lost 0 bases and 2 bases, in that order; junction bases with no gene match: 10. The CDR3 nucleotides are TGTGCCAGCAGTTACTCAGGACTAGCGGGGGGGCGCCTGGAACAAGAGACCCAGTACTTC. This translates into CASSYSGLAGGRLEQETQYF.

The V and J genes are TRBV5-1 and TRBJ2-3; D possibly uses TRBD1 or TRBD2 (5 bases each). The CDR3 loop spans 14 amino acids. Germline values: CDR1 SGHRS, CDR2 YFSETQ. Trimming took 5 bases from V and 4 from J, leaving 14 bases between them. The CDR3 is CASRRGVAPDTQYF. The CDR3 DNA follows: TGCGCCAGCAGGAGAGGGGTAGCCCCAGATACGCAGTATTTT.

This clonotype occurred a few times. The J gene is TRBJ2-7, the V gene TRBV20-1; 10 nucleotides match TRBD2. The germline V gene has CDR1 DFQATT and CDR2 SNEGSKA (reference sequence). V was pared by 2 bases and J by 7 bases, with 11 bases of the junction left unmatched. The CDR3 sequence is 15 residues long. CDR3 residues: CSARRPGLAEGEQYF. In DNA form, the CDR3 reads TGCAGTGCTAGACGCCCAGGACTAGCGGAGGGGGAGCAGTACTTC.